This T cell receptor (beta chain) derives from a study of cytomegalovirus exposure and HLA in healthy donors. Regarding the study as a whole: As was reported, the classifier diagnosed cytomegalovirus status with high specificity and sensitivity.

J lost 10 bases, V lost 5 bases, and 14 bases had no gene match. The CDR3 length is 15 residues. CDR1 and CDR2 from the germline V gene are SGHTA and FQGTGA. Points on this clone: Its antigen remains unknown.

Sequencing used immunoSEQ multiplex PCR; TCRdb keeps in-frame clones, though not all of them. Of about 71,000 clones listed, 85% to 95% are singletons. Material: PBMCs. The J gene is TRBJ2-1, the V gene TRBV7-3, with 7 bases fitting TRBD1. The receptor's source is a young woman in good health and CMV-seronegative. The CDR3 nucleotides are TGTGCCAGCAGCCCTGTCCCGGGACAGCCTCGGGAGCAGTTCTTC. Protein sequence: CASSPVPGQPREQFF.